This paragraph covers one T cell receptor beta chain sequence. CDR3 length: 13 residues. Trimming took 5 bases from V and 5 from J, leaving 10 bases between them. Germline V CDR1 and CDR2: MNHEY, SVGAGI. The unsorted PBMC sample used ten immunoSEQ deep assay plates. Original data processing: ImmunoSEQ only sent back junction sequences with no quality scores, so filtering was done differently. Sequencing used immunoSEQ multiplex PCR; TCRdb keeps in-frame clones, though not all of them. V and J calls and clone size are copied from that table; D and trimming were computed from the DNA. The repertoire consists of about 480,000 clones, with 60% to 80% occurring once and the leading ten covering 12%. The record originates from a study of shared clonotypes between healthy human individuals.

The source is a woman aged 40 to 50 in good health. Some clones in this sample may be carry-over from other donors' samples. V usage is TRBV6-5 and J usage is TRBJ1-3; no clear D gene. The sequenced sample was PBMCs. The CDR3 sequence is CASSPPGRNTIYF. CDR3 DNA: TGTGCCAGCAGTCCTCCGGGCCGAAACACCATATATTTT.